This T cell receptor (beta chain) was recovered during a study of blood T cells in healthy people across ages. Study-wide results and limits: With donor CMV status unknown, expanded clonotype changes were possibly confounded.

This clonotype was recorded a few times. The antigen is unknown. Germline assignment: CDR1 SQVTM and CDR2 ANQGSEA. After removal of 5 bases from V and 3 bases from J, the junction contained 8 bases not matched to a gene. The CDR3 runs to 14 residues. Using a J-beta primer mix together with a sample-barcoded 5' primer, a second PCR was run for roughly 7 to 11 cycles. MiXCR was run by TCRdb on the 5' RACE reads, yielding one entry per CDR3 protein. The sample lists over 1,500,000 distinct CDR3 sequences; 30% to 40% were seen once. This TCR was sampled from a human donor in good health. The specimen sequenced was blood. V is TRBV29-1 and J is TRBJ2-3, with TRBD2 matching over 7 bases. CDR3 sequence: CSVRSGYLTDTQYF. The CDR3 nucleotides read TGCAGCGTTCGTAGCGGGTACCTAACAGATACGCAGTATTTT.